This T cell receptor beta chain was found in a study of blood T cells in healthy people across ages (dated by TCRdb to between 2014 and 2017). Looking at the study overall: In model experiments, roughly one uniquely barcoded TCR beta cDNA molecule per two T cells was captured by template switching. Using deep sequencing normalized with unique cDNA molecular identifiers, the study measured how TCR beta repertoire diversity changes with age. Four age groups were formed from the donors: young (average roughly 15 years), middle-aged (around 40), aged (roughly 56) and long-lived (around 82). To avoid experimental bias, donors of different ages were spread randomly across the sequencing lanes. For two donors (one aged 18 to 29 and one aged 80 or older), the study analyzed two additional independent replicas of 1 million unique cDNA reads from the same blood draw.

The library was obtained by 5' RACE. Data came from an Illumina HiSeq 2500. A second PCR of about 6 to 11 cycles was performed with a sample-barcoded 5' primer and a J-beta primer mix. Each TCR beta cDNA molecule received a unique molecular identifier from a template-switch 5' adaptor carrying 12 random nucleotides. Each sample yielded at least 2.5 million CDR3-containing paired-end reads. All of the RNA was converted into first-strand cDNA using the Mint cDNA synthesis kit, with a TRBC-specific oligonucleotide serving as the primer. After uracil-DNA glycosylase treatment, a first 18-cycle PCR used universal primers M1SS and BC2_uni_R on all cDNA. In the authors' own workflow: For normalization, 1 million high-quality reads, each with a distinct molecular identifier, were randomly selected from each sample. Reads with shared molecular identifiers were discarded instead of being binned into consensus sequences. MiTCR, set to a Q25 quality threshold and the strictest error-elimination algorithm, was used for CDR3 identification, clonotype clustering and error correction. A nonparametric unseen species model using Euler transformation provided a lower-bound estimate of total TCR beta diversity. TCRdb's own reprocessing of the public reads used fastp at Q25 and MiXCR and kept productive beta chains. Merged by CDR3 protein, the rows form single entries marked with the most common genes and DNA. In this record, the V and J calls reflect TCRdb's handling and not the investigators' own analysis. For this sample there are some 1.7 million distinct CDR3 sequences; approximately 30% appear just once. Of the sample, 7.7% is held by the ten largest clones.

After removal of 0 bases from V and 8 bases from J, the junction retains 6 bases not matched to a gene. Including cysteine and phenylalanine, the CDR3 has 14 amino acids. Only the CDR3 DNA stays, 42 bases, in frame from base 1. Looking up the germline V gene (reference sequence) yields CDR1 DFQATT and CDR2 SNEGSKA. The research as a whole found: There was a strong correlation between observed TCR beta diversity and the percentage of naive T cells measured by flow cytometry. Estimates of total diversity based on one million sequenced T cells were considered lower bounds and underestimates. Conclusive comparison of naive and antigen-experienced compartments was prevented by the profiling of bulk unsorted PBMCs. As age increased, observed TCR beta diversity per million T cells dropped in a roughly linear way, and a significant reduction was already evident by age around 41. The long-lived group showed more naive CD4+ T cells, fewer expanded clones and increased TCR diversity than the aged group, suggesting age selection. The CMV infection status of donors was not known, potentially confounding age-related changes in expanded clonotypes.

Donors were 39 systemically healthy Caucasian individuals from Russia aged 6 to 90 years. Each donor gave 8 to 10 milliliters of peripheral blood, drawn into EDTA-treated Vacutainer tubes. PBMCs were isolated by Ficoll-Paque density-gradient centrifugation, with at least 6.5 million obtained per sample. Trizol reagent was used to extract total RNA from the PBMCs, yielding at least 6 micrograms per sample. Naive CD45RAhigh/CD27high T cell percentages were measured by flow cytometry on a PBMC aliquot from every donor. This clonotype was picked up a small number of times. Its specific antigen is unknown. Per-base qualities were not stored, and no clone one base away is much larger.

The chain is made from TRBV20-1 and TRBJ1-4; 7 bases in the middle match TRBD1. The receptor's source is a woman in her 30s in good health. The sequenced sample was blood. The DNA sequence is TGCAGTGCTAGAGATTCACAGGGGCGGGAAAAACTGTTTTTT. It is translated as CSARDSQGREKLFF.